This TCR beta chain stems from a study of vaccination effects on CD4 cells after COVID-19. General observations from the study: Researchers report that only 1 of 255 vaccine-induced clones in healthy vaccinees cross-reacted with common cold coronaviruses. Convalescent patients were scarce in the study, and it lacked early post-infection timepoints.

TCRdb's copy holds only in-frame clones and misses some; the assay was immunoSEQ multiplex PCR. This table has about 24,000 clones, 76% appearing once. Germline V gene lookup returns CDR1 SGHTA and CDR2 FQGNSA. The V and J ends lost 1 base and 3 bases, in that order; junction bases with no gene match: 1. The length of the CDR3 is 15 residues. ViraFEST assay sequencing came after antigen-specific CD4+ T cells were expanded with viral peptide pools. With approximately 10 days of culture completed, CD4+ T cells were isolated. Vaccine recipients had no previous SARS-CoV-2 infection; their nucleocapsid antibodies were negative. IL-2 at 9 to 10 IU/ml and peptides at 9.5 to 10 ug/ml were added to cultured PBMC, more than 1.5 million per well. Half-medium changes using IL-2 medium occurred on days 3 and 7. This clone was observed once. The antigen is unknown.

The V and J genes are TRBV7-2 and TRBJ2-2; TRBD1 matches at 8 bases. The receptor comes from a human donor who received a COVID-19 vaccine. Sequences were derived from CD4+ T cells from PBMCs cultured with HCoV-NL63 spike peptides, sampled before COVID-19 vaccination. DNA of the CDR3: TGTGCCAGCAGCTTAGGGACAGGGTACACCGGGGAGCTGTTTTTT. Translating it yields CASSLGTGYTGELFF.